This T cell receptor (beta chain) emerged from a study of CD8 T cells in ankylosing spondylitis. Construction of TCR beta libraries was performed using quantitative 5'-RACE with molecular barcodes. Each CDR3 protein gets one entry after TCRdb re-called the 5' RACE reads with MiXCR. The sample holds approximately 150,000 distinct CDR3 sequences, roughly 34% seen once. The CDR3 contains 15 residues. V shed 7 bases and J shed 10 bases, with 24 bases lying between them. The chain carries TRBV12-3 or TRBV12-4 and TRBJ2-3, with no clear D. This clonotype was obtained from a male donor with ankylosing spondylitis. The sequenced sample was synovial fluid, either unsorted or a sorted T cell fraction (not recorded which). Here the CDR3 DNA reads TGTGCCAGCAACGACCCTTCCAGGTACAGCACTTCGCAGTATTTT. This sequence encodes CASNDPSRYSTSQYF.